This T cell receptor (beta chain) was recorded in a study of graft-versus-host responses after intestinal transplantation. Background on the study: All recipients were given anti-thymocyte globulin induction, and tacrolimus and steroids were then administered for three to four years.

Germline V gene sequence: CDR1 PRHDT, CDR2 FYEKMQ (reference sequence). V was shortened by 3 bases and J by 9 bases, with 14 bases between the two germline ends. The CDR3 contains 13 residues. Investigators treated the graft tissue so that it released intraepithelial and lamina propria lymphocytes. Produced via immunoSEQ multiplex PCR; TCRdb's table is partial and in-frame only. The sample includes tens of thousands of clones, 89% of them seen just once. The rearrangement links TRBV13 to TRBJ2-5, with D tentatively TRBD1 (7 bases). Specimen: ileum tissue, collected approximately 56 weeks after transplant. The receptor was derived from a human patient who received an intestinal transplant, so some T cells may come from the graft donor. The CDR3 here is CASSLGPRGAQYF. CDR3 DNA sequence: TGTGCCAGCAGCTTGGGGCCCAGGGGGGCCCAGTACTTC.